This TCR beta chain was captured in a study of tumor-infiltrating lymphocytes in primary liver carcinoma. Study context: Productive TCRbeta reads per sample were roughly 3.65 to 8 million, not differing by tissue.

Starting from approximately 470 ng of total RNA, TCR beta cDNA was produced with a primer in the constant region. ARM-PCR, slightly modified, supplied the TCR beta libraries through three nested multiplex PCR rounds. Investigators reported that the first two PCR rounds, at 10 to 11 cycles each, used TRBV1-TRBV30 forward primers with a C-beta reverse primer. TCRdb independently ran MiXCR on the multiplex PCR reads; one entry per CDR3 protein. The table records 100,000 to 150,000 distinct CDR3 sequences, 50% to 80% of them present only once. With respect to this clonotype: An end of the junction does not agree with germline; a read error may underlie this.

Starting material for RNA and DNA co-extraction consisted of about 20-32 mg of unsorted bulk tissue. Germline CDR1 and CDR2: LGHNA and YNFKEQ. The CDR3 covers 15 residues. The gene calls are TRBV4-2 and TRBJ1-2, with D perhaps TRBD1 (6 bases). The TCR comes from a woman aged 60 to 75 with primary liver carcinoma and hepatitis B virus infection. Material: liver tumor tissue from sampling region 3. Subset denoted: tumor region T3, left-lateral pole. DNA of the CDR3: TGTGCCAGCAGTCAAGAAGGGGGTTCTCTTTATGGCTACACCTTC. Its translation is CASSQEGGSLYGYTF.